These T cell receptor beta chains were read from a single sample in a study of cytomegalovirus exposure and HLA in healthy donors. Clones were read by immunoSEQ multiplex PCR, and TCRdb kept only the in-frame ones, dropping some. The table has 100,000 to 150,000 clones, around three quarters seen once; the top ten hold 3.4%. The sequenced sample consisted of PBMCs. All receptors derive from a man aged 25 to 45 in good health and CMV-seronegative. The CDR3 runs from the conserved cysteine through the conserved F or W. Rows give clone size only sometimes, using once, few, many, or a class for an expanded clone.

>TRBJ2-7|TRBV5-5|-
CASSWRPGDRLSEQYF
>TRBJ1-2|TRBV28|-
CASSLRGGYTF
>TRBJ2-1|TRBV5-1|once
CASSLSGTSYNEQFF
>TRBJ2-2|TRBV29-1|-
CSFQDRRATGELFF
>TRBJ1-2|TRBV19|once
CATTGDDYGYTF
>TRBJ2-1|TRBV5-1|-
CASSVDIYNEQFF
>TRBJ2-3|TRBV14|-
CASSQDPQGAYTQYF
>TRBJ2-7|TRBV5-4|-
CASSPTGTPTYEQYF
>TRBJ2-1|TRBV25-1|few
CASSEYSRGGNEQFF
>TRBJ1-5|TRBV4-3|-
CASSQRPGQNQPQHF
>TRBJ1-6|TRBV6-5|-
CASSYRAGGNSPLHF
>TRBJ2-7|TRBV28|once
CASSWNLGGRSSYEQYF
>TRBJ2-1|TRBV14|-
CASSQDWGGTIYNEQFF
>TRBJ1-2|TRBV6-4|-
CASSDRGAPPGGGYTF
>TRBJ2-2|TRBV19|-
CASSTPWTGHTGELFF